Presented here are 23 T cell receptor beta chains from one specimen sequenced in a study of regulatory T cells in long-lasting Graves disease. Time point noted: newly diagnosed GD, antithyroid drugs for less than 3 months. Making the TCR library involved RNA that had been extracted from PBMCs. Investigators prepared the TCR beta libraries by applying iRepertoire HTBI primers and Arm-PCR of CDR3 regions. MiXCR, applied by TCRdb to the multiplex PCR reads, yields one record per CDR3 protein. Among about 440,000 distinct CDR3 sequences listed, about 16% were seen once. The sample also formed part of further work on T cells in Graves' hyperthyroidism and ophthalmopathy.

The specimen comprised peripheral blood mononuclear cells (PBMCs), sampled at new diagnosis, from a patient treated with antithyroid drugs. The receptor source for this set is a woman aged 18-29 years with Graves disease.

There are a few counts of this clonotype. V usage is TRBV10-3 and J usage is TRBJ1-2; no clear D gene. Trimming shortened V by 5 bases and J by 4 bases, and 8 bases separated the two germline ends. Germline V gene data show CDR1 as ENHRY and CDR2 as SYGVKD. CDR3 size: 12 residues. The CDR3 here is CAISTEIYGYTF. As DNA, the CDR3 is TGTGCCATCAGTACAGAGATCTATGGCTACACCTTC.

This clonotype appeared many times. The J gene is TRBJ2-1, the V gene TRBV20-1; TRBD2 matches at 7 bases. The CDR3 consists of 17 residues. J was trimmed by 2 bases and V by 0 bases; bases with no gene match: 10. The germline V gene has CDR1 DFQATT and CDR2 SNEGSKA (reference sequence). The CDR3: CSARDPTSPWTYNEQFF. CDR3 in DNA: TGCAGTGCTAGAGATCCGACTAGCCCCTGGACCTACAATGAGCAGTTCTTC.

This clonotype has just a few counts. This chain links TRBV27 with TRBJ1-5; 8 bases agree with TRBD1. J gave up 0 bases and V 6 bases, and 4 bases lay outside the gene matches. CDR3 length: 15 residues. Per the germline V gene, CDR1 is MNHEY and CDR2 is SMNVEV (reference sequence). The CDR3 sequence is CASRMTGVSNQPQHF. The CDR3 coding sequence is TGTGCCAGCAGGATGACAGGGGTTAGCAATCAGCCCCAGCATTTT.

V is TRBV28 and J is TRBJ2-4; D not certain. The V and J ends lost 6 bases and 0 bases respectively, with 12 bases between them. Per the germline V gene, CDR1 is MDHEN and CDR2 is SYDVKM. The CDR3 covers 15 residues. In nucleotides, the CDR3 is TGTGCCAGCAGCTCCTACGGCCTAGCCAAAAACATTCAGTACTTC. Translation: CASSSYGLAKNIQYF.

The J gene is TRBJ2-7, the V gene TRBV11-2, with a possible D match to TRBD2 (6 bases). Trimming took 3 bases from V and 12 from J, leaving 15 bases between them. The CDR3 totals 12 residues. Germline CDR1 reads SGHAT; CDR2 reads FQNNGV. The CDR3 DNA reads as TGTGCCAGCAGCTTTGGGACTCAAGTGCCGTACTTC. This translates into CASSFGTQVPYF.

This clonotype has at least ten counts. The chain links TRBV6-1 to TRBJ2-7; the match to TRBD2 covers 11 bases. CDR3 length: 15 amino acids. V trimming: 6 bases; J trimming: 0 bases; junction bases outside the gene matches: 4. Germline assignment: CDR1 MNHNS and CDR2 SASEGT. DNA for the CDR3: TGTGCCAGCAGGGAACTAGCGGGAGTCTCCTACGAGCAGTACTTC. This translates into CASRELAGVSYEQYF.

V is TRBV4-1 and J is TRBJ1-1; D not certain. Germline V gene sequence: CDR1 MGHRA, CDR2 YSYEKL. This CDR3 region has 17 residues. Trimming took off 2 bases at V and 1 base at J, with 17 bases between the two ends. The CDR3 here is CASSQPSVGPTNTEAFF. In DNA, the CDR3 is TGCGCCAGCAGCCAACCAAGCGTCGGACCGACGAACACTGAAGCTTTCTTT.

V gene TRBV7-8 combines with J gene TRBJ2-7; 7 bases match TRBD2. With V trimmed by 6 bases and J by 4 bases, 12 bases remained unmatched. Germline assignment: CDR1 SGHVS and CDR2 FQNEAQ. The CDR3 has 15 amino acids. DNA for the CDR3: TGTGCCAGCAGGCAACCCGTCGCCGGGGGGTACGAGCAGTACTTC. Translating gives CASRQPVAGGYEQYF.

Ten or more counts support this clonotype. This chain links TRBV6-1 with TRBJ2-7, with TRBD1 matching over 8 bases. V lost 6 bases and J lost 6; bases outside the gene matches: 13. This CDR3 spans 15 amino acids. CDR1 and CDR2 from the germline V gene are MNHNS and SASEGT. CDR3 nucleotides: TGTGCCAGCAGCCAAGCAAGGACAGGGTCGGCCGAGCAGTACTTC. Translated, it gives CASSQARTGSAEQYF.

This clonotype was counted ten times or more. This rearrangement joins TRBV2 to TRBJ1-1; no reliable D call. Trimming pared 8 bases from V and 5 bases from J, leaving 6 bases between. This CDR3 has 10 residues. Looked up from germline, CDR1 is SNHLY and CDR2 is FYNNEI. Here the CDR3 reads CASVPTEAFF. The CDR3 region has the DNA TGTGCCAGCGTTCCGACTGAAGCTTTCTTT.

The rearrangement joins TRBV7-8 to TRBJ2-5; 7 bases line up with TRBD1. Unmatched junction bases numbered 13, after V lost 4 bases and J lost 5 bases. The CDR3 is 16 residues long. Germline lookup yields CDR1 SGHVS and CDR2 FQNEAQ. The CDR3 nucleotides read TGTGCCAGCAGCTCGCATGGGCAGGGGGTAGAGGAGACCCAGTACTTC. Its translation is CASSSHGQGVEETQYF.

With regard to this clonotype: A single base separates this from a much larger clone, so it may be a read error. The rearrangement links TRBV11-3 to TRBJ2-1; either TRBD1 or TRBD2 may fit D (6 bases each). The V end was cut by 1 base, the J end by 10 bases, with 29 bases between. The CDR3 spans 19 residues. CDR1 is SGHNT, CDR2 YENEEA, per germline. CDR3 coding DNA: TGTGCCAGCAGCTTAGGCCAGGGGACTTCGGGGTTACGGGGTTACGAGCAGTTCTTC. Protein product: CASSLGQGTSGLRGYEQFF. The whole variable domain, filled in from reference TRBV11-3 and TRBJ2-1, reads EAGVVQSPRYKIIEKKQPVAFWCNPISGHNTLYWYLQNLGQGPELLIRYENEEAVDDSQLPKDRFSAERLKGVDSTLKIQPAELGDSAVYLCASSLGQGTSGLRGYEQFFGPGTRLTVL.

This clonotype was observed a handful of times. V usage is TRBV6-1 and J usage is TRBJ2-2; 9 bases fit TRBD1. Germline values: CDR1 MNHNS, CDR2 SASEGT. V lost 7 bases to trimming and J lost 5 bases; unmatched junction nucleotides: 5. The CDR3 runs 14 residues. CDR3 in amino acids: CASNLDRGTGELFF. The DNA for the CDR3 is TGTGCCAGCAATCTAGACAGGGGGACCGGGGAGCTGTTTTTT.

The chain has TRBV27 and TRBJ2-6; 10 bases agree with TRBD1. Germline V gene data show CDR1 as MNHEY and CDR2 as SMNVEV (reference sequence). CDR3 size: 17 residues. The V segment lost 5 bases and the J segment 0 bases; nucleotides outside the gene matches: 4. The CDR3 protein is CASSTRDRGSGANVLTF. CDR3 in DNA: TGTGCCAGCAGTACCCGGGACAGGGGCTCTGGGGCCAACGTCCTGACTTTC.

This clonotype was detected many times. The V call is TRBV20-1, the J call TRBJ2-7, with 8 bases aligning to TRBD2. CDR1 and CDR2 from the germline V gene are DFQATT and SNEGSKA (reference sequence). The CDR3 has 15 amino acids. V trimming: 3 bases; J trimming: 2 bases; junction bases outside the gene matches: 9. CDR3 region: CSARGQLAEAYEQYF. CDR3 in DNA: TGCAGTGCTAGGGGCCAACTAGCGGAAGCCTACGAGCAGTACTTC.

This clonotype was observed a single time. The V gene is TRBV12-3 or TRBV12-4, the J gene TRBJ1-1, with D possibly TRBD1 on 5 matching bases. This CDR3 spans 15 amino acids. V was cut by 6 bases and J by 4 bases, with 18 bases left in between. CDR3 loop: CASSPNNAGLTEAFF. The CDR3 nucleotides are TGTGCCAGCAGCCCAAATAATGCGGGGCTCACTGAAGCTTTCTTT.

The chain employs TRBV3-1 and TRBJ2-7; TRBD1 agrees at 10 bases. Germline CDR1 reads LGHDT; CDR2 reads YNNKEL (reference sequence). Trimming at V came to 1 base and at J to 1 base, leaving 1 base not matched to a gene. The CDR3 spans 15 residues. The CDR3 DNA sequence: TGTGCCAGCAGCCAAGGGACAGGGGGTTCCTACGAGCAGTACTTC. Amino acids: CASSQGTGGSYEQYF.

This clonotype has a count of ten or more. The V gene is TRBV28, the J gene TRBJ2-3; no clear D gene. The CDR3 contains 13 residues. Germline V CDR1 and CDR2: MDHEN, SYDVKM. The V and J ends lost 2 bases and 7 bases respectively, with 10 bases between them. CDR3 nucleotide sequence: TGTGCCAGCAGTTTAGGCCAGAGCTATACGCAGTATTTT. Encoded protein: CASSLGQSYTQYF.

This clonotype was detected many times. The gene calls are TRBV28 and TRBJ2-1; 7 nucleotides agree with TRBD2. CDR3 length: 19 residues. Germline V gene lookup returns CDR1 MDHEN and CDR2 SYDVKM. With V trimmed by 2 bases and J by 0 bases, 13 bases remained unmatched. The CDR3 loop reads CASSLVFGLVGSSYNEQFF. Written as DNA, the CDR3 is TGTGCCAGCAGTTTAGTTTTTGGACTAGTTGGAAGCTCCTACAATGAGCAGTTCTTC.

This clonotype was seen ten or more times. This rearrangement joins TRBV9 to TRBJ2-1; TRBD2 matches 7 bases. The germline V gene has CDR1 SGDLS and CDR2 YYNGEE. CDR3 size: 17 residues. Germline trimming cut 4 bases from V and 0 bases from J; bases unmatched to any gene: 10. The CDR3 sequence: CASSQDPGGSSYNEQFF. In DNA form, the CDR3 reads TGTGCCAGCAGCCAAGACCCTGGCGGGAGCTCCTACAATGAGCAGTTCTTC.

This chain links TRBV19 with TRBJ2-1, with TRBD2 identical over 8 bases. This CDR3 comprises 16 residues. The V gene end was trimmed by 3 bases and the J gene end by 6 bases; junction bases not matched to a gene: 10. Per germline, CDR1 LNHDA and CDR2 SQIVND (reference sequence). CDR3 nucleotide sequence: TGTGCCAGTAGTATCCCAAGCGGGAGTCCCTCCAATGAGCAGTTCTTC. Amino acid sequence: CASSIPSGSPSNEQFF.

The CDR3 sequence is CASSFSAGEAFF. As DNA, the CDR3 is TGTGCCAGCAGTTTCTCGGCGGGTGAAGCTTTCTTT. The chain joins TRBV12-3 or TRBV12-4 to TRBJ1-1, with no clear D. The CDR3 contains 12 residues. Trimming took 3 bases from V and 7 from J, leaving 9 bases between them.

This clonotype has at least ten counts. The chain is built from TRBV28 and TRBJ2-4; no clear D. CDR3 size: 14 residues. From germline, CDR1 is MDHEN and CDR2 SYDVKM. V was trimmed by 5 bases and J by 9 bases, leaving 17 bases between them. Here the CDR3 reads CASSRFVEGSIQYF. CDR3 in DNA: TGTGCCAGCAGTCGATTTGTGGAAGGAAGCATTCAGTACTTC.